The rows below give T cell receptor beta chains drawn from one sample of a study of cytomegalovirus exposure and HLA in healthy donors. TCRdb's copy holds only in-frame clones and misses some; the assay was immunoSEQ multiplex PCR. The sample lists roughly 170,000 clones; 80% were seen once. The specimen sequenced was PBMCs. These receptors were taken from a man aged 30 to 45 in good health and CMV-seronegative. Each CDR3 is given with its conserved first and last residue. Each record gives: J gene, V gene, clone size, D gene, CDR3 DNA, CDR3 protein. D genes are given only for firm matches. Size tells how often a clone was seen (once, few, many) or the class of an expanded clone, and some rows leave it out.

TRBJ2-7 | TRBV7-9 | - | TRBD2 | TGTGCCAGCAGCAGTCCCGGACTAGAGTCCTACGAGCAGTACTTC | CASSSPGLESYEQYF
TRBJ1-6 | TRBV27 | - | - | TGTGCCAGCAGTTCCAAGGGAGACGGTAGCTCCTATAATTCACCCCTCCACTTT | CASSSKGDGSSYNSPLHF
TRBJ1-6 | TRBV18 | once | - | TGTGCCAGCTCACCACAGGGGGTTTCACCCCTCCACTTT | CASSPQGVSPLHF
TRBJ1-2 | TRBV4-3 | - | TRBD1 | TGCGCCAGCAGCCACCAGGGGGTGAACTATGGCTACACCTTC | CASSHQGVNYGYTF
TRBJ1-3 | TRBV6-5 | - | - | TGTGCCAGCAGTTATAGCAGCCGTAGCTCTGGAAACACCATATATTTT | CASSYSSRSSGNTIYF
TRBJ1-1 | TRBV6-5 | - | - | TGTGCCAGCAGTTACTCGATTATGGGGGGCACTGAAGCTTTCTTT | CASSYSIMGGTEAFF
TRBJ1-5 | TRBV7-9 | - | TRBD1 | TGTGCCAGCAGCCCCCAGGGGGACGGCCATCAGCCCCAGCATTTT | CASSPQGDGHQPQHF
TRBJ2-2 | TRBV25-1 | - | - | TGTGCCAGCAGTGTTCAACAGGGTGCCACCGGGGAGCTGTTTTTT | CASSVQQGATGELFF
TRBJ2-3 | TRBV12-2 | - | - | TGTGCAAGTCGCACCCTCGGTCCCGGGTCAGATACGCAGTATTTT | CASRTLGPGSDTQYF
TRBJ1-3 | TRBV29-1 | - | - | TGCAGCGTTGAAGAGAGGGGGAAGGGCCTCTCTGGAAACACCATATATTTT | CSVEERGKGLSGNTIYF
TRBJ1-1 | TRBV18 | once | - | TGTGCCAGCTCACCGGACAGCATGAACACTGAAGCTTTCTTT | CASSPDSMNTEAFF
TRBJ2-7 | TRBV5-4 | - | - | TGTGCCAGCAGCTTATCCCAGGGGTACGAGCAGTACTTC | CASSLSQGYEQYF
TRBJ1-2 | TRBV5-4 | - | - | TGTGCCAGCAGCTTGGACCCGGAGAACCATGGCTACACCTTC | CASSLDPENHGYTF
TRBJ2-2 | TRBV11-3 | - | - | TGTGCCAGCAGCTTAAGGGGGGGAAGGGCCGGGGAGCTGTTTTTT | CASSLRGGRAGELFF
TRBJ2-1 | TRBV18 | - | - | TGTGCCAGCTCATCGAGCTCCTACAATGAGCAGTTCTTC | CASSSSSYNEQFF
TRBJ2-5 | TRBV7-3 | - | TRBD2 | TGTGCCAGCAGCTCCCAGCGGGGGTCTCAAGAGACCCAGTACTTC | CASSSQRGSQETQYF
TRBJ1-3 | TRBV5-1 | - | TRBD1 | TGCGCCAGCAGCTACGACAGGGCAGATGGAAACACCATATATTTT | CASSYDRADGNTIYF
TRBJ1-1 | TRBV9 | - | - | TGTGCCAGCAGCGTAGGAGGGGGAGTGAACACTGAAGCTTTCTTT | CASSVGGGVNTEAFF
TRBJ1-4 | TRBV9 | - | - | TGTGCCAGCAGCGTAGGCGGGGTTACTAATGAAAAACTGTTTTTT | CASSVGGVTNEKLFF
TRBJ2-7 | TRBV6-5 | - | TRBD2 | TGTGCCAGCAGTTACAGGACTAGCGGGAGGGCCAACGAGCAGTACTTC | CASSYRTSGRANEQYF
TRBJ2-3 | TRBV5-1 | - | - | TGCGCCAGCAGCTTGACAGGGCCAGATACGCAGTATTTT | CASSLTGPDTQYF
TRBJ1-5 | TRBV28 | - | - | TGTGCCAGCAGTCTACACGGGAATAGCAATCAGCCCCAGCATTTT | CASSLHGNSNQPQHF
TRBJ2-7 | TRBV11-3 | - | TRBD1 | TGTGCCAGCAGCCCCGGAACAGGGGAGACCTACGAGCAGTACTTC | CASSPGTGETYEQYF
TRBJ1-4 | TRBV7-9 | few | TRBD1 | TGTGCCAGCAGCTTATCGGGACAGATTAATGAAAAACTGTTTTTT | CASSLSGQINEKLFF
TRBJ1-3 | TRBV10-2 | - | - | TGCGCCAGCAGCGGGGGTTCTGGAAACACCATATATTTT | CASSGGSGNTIYF
TRBJ2-1 | TRBV6-1 | - | TRBD2 | TGTGCCAGCAGTGTCCCTAGCGGGAGGGGTCATGAGCAGTTCTTC | CASSVPSGRGHEQFF
TRBJ1-2 | TRBV7-8 | once | - | TGTGCCAGCAGCGCAGGGGATACTAACTATGGCTACACCTTC | CASSAGDTNYGYTF
TRBJ1-1 | TRBV29-1 | once | - | TGCAGCCACCGGACAGCGACGAACACTGAAGCTTTCTTT | CSHRTATNTEAFF
TRBJ1-4 | TRBV6-6 | - | - | TGTGCCAGCAGCGATAGCGGGGTGGGGGAAAAACTGTTTTTT | CASSDSGVGEKLFF
TRBJ1-4 | TRBV4-3 | - | TRBD1 | TGCGCCAGCAGCCCTGGTTGGGGACAGGTCCAAAAACTGTTTTTT | CASSPGWGQVQKLFF
TRBJ1-2 | TRBV28 | - | - | TGTGCCAGCAGTTTAGTATCGAACGGTGGCTACACCTTC | CASSLVSNGGYTF
TRBJ2-7 | TRBV30 | - | - | TGTGCCTGGCGAACATCGGTCCCGGGGGTTCGGGACTGGTCCTACGAGCAGTACTTC | CAWRTSVPGVRDWSYEQYF
TRBJ1-2 | TRBV18 | few | TRBD1 | TGTGCCAGCTCACCTAGCCCCACAGGGGGCAATGGCTACACCTTC | CASSPSPTGGNGYTF
TRBJ1-6 | TRBV7-2 | few | TRBD1 | TGTGCCAGCAGCCTGGACAGGGGGCAGTCCTATAATTCACCCCTCCACTTT | CASSLDRGQSYNSPLHF
TRBJ2-2 | TRBV2 | - | TRBD1 | TGTGCCAGCAGCATTTGGGACAGGGCCACCGGGGAGCTGTTTTTT | CASSIWDRATGELFF
TRBJ1-1 | TRBV25-1 | once | TRBD1 | TGTGCCAGCAACGGGAGGGGGCCGGACACTGAAGCTTTCTTT | CASNGRGPDTEAFF
TRBJ2-7 | TRBV5-1 | once | TRBD1 | TGCGCCAGCAGCTTAGCTCCGGGACAGAGCTACGAGCAGTACTTC | CASSLAPGQSYEQYF
TRBJ1-5 | TRBV7-2 | - | TRBD1 | TGTGCCAGCAGTCTAGGACAGGAATATCAGCCCCAGCATTTT | CASSLGQEYQPQHF
TRBJ2-2 | TRBV7-6 | - | TRBD1 | TGTGCCAGCAGCTTTCCCGGGACAGGGAAAAATGGCGGGGAGCTGTTTTTT | CASSFPGTGKNGGELFF
TRBJ2-1 | TRBV2 | - | TRBD2 | TGTGCCAGCAGTGAATGGGGGACTAGCGGGCGCTATGAGCAGTTCTTC | CASSEWGTSGRYEQFF
TRBJ1-2 | TRBV4-1 | - | TRBD1 | TGCGCCAGCAGCCAAGTCCTTAAGGCTGACAGGGAAGTATATCGCCTTAACTATGGCTACACCTTC | CASSQVLKADREVYRLNYGYTF
TRBJ2-3 | TRBV2 | - | - | TGTGCCAGCTCAGTGAGTGGGGGGGCAAGCACAGATACGCAGTATTTT | CASSVSGGASTDTQYF
TRBJ2-1 | TRBV15 | - | TRBD2 | TGTGCCACCAGCATCGTCAGACTAGCGCACAATGAGCAGTTCTTC | CATSIVRLAHNEQFF
TRBJ2-7 | TRBV10-1 | - | - | TGCGCCGGAAACACCCAACCCCCCCAGGGGAAGTTTACCTACGAGCAGTACTTC | CAGNTQPPQGKFTYEQYF
TRBJ2-6 | TRBV27 | once | TRBD2 | TGTGCCAGCAGTTTATCGACGGTGGCGGGGGGGGTTGGGGCCAACGTCCTGACTTTC | CASSLSTVAGGVGANVLTF
TRBJ2-7 | TRBV10-3 | - | - | TGTGCCATCAGTGAGTCCAGCGTCGAGCAGTACTTC | CAISESSVEQYF
TRBJ2-4 | TRBV4-3 | once | - | TGCGCCAGCAGCCAAGATCTCTACTTAGCCAAAAACATTCAGTACTTC | CASSQDLYLAKNIQYF
TRBJ2-1 | TRBV20-1 | - | - | TGCAGTGCTAGACTAGCGAATGAGCAGTTCTTC | CSARLANEQFF
TRBJ2-3 | TRBV2 | - | - | TGTGCCAGCAGTAGTCAGGGGTCGTCCGATACGCAGTATTTT | CASSSQGSSDTQYF
TRBJ2-7 | TRBV5-5 | - | - | TGTGCCAGCAGCCGGGAATACGAGCAGTACTTC | CASSREYEQYF
TRBJ2-7 | TRBV6-1 | - | TRBD1 | TGTGCCAGCAGTGGAAGACGGACAGGGAGTTCAGAGCTCCAGGAGCAGTACTTC | CASSGRRTGSSELQEQYF
TRBJ1-2 | TRBV6-5 | - | - | TGTGCCACCCGGCGTCAGGTAGCAGGGGACGAAGGCTACACCTTC | CATRRQVAGDEGYTF